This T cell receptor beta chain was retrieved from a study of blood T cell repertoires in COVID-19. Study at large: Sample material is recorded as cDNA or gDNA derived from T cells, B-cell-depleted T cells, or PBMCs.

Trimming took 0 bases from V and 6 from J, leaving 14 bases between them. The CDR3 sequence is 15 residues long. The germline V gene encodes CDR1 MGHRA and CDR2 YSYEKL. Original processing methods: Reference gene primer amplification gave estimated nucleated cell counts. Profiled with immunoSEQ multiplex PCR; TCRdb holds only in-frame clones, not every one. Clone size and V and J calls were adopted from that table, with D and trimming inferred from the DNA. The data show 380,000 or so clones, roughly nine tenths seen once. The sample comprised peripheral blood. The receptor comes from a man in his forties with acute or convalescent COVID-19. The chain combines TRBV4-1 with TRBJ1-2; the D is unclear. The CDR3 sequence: CASSQDPTPRHGYTF. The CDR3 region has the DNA TGCGCCAGCAGCCAAGATCCGACACCACGTCATGGCTACACCTTC.